Each of the 8 T cell receptor beta chains below was sequenced from the same sample in a study of T cell changes during pregnancy in multiple sclerosis. The repertoire was sequenced with immunoSEQ multiplex PCR; TCRdb's copy has only in-frame clones and lacks some. The data hold over 45,000 clones, with 89% observed a single time. The source material was peripheral blood, sampled after pregnancy. These receptors were obtained from a female donor with multiple sclerosis, enrolled in a pregnancy study.

The chain employs TRBV28 and TRBJ1-2, with 7 bases lining up with TRBD1. There are 16 residues in the CDR3. Trimming took 2 bases from V and 1 from J; bases not matched to a gene: 7. Germline V CDR1 and CDR2: MDHEN, SYDVKM. CDR3 region: CASSLDSRGLNYGYTF. CDR3 nucleotides: TGTGCCAGCAGTTTAGACTCTAGGGGGCTTAACTATGGCTACACCTTC.

V usage is TRBV2 and J usage is TRBJ2-4; TRBD1 is a possible D gene (6 bases). CDR3 length: 14 residues. V lost 6 bases and J lost 1, with 10 bases in between. The germline V gene encodes CDR1 SNHLY and CDR2 FYNNEI. The DNA for the CDR3 is TGTGCCAGCAGAACAGGGTTGGCCAAAAACATTCAGTACTTC. This codes for CASRTGLAKNIQYF.

The V gene is TRBV5-1, the J gene TRBJ2-1; D uncertain. V lost 3 bases, J lost 9 bases, and 13 bases lay in between. The CDR3 consists of 13 residues. Per germline, CDR1 SGHRS and CDR2 YFSETQ. CDR3 protein: CASSSSRLGEQFF. In DNA form, the CDR3 reads TGCGCCAGCAGCTCGTCGAGGCTGGGTGAGCAGTTCTTC.

This clone has a single count. This chain connects TRBV19 to TRBJ1-1; 12 bases are shared with TRBD1. Trimming removed 6 bases from V and 5 bases from J; junction bases left unmatched: 13. CDR1 and CDR2 from the germline V gene are LNHDA and SQIVND (reference sequence). There are 17 residues in the CDR3. DNA for the CDR3: TGTGCCAGTAGGCTCCGAAGGGACAGGGGGCGTGTGACTGAAGCTTTCTTT. Protein: CASRLRRDRGRVTEAFF.

By share of the sample, this clone is medium-sized (0.01 to 0.1%). This rearrangement joins TRBV4-1 to TRBJ1-2, with TRBD1 matching over 7 bases. This CDR3 has 15 residues. The junction had 7 bases not matched to a gene; V was cut back by 0 bases and J by 6 bases. Germline V lookup: CDR1 MGHRA, CDR2 YSYEKL. In DNA, the CDR3 is TGCGCCAGCAGCCAAGAACAGGGGATGTGGGATGGCTACACCTTC. Encoded protein: CASSQEQGMWDGYTF.

The table lists this clone with a few counts. The chain combines TRBV18 with TRBJ1-2, with TRBD1 identical over 10 bases. Trimming cost V 5 bases and J 7 bases; bases outside gene matches: 7. Germline lookup yields CDR1 KGHSH and CDR2 LQKENI. This CDR3 comprises 14 residues. The CDR3 sequence: CASSSRDRGPGYTF. The DNA for the CDR3 is TGTGCCAGCTCATCCCGGGACAGGGGTCCTGGCTACACCTTC.

In its sample, this clone was seen once. The chain combines TRBV18 with TRBJ1-1; 7 positions agree with TRBD1. The trim removed 3 bases at V and 3 bases at J, leaving 10 bases unmatched. The CDR3 runs 16 residues. Germline V gene lookup returns CDR1 KGHSH and CDR2 LQKENI. The CDR3 bases are TGTGCCAGCTCACCTTCCCCGGACAGGCGGGACACTGAAGCTTTCTTT. The encoded protein is CASSPSPDRRDTEAFF. The complete variable domain, with remaining parts taken from reference TRBV18 and TRBJ1-1, reads NAGVMQNPRHLVRRRGQEARLRCSPMKGHSHVYWYRQLPEEGLKFMVYLQKENIIDESGMPKERFSAEFPKEGPSILRIQQVVRGDSAAYFCASSPSPDRRDTEAFFGQGTRLTVV.

This clone has only a few counts. This chain links TRBV10-2 with TRBJ1-1; D not certain. Trimming shortened V by 6 bases and J by 12 bases, and 20 bases separated the two germline ends. The CDR3 runs to 13 residues. CDR1 is WSHSY and CDR2 is SAAADI in the germline V gene. CDR3 residues: CASRAGSGRMTFF. The DNA for the CDR3 is TGCGCCAGCAGAGCCGGCTCGGGAAGGATGACTTTCTTT.